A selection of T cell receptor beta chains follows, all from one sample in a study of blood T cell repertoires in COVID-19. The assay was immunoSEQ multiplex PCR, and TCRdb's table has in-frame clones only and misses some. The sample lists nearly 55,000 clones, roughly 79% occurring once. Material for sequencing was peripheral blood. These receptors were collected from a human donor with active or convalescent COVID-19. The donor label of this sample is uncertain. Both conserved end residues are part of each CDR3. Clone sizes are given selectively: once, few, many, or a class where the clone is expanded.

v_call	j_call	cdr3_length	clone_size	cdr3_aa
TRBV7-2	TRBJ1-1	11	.	CASSLFAGAFF
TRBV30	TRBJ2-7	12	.	CAWGAGPYEQYF
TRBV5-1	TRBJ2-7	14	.	CASSLATSFYEQYF
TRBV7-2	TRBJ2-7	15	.	CASSRHGDPTYEQYF
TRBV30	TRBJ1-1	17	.	CAWSVPQQGKGYTEAFF
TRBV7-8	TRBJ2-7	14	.	CASSLAPPSYEQYF
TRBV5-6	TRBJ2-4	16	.	CASSLAGGTGETIQYF
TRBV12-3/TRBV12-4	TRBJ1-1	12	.	CASSPREARAFF
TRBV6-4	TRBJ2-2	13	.	CASRDREAGELFF
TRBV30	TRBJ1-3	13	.	CAWSRGSGNTIYF
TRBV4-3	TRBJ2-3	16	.	CASSQDRAPGGDTQYF
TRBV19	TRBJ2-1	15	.	CASSMALAEYNEQFF
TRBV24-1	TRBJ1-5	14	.	CATSDQGLVQPQHF
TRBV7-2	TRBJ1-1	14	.	CASSLFPGNTEAFF
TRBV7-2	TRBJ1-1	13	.	CASSTQTGTEAFF
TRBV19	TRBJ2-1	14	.	CASSPGLVTNEQFF
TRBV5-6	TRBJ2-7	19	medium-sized	CASSLALWGGRDLDYEQYF
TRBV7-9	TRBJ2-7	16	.	CASSFTPGQGNYEQYF
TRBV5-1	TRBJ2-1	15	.	CASDPQGSSYNEQFF
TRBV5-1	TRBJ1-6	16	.	CASRTGPGSGNSPLHF
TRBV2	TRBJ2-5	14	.	CASSEVGQQETQYF